This entry concerns a single TCR beta chain. Its specificity is not known. CDR1 MNHGY and CDR2 SAAAGT come from the germline V gene. This CDR3 has 13 residues. Trimming removed 6 bases at V and 7 bases at J, with 16 bases between. The data derive from a study of circulating tumor DNA in untreated peripheral T-cell lymphoma. Some clones are missing from TCRdb's copy, which holds only in-frame ones; the method was immunoSEQ multiplex PCR. The sample has 6,000 or so clones; around three quarters are singletons. Broader study findings: Baseline tissues yielded 86% and baseline serum under 70% tumor-specific clonotype detection.

This receptor was obtained from a human donor with peripheral T-cell lymphoma. The specimen sequenced was tumor tissue. V is TRBV6-8 and J is TRBJ2-7; D ambiguous. As DNA, the CDR3 is TGTGCCAGCAGCCGTCCTAGTGAGGTGGAGCAGTACTTC. Its protein product is CASSRPSEVEQYF.